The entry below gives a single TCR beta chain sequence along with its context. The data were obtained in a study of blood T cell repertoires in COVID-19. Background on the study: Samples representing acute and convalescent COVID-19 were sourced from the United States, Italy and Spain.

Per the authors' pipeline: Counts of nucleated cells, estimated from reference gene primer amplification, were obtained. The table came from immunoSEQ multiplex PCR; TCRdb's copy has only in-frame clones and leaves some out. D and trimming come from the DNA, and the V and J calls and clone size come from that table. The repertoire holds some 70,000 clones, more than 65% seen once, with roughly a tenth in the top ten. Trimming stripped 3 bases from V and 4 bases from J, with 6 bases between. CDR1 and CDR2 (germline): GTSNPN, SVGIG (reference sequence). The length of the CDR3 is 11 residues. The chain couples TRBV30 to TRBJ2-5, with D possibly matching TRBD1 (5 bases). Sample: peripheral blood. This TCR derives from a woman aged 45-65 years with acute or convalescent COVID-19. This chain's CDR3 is CAWRQGETQYF. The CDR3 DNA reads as TGTGCCTGGAGGCAGGGAGAGACCCAGTACTTC.